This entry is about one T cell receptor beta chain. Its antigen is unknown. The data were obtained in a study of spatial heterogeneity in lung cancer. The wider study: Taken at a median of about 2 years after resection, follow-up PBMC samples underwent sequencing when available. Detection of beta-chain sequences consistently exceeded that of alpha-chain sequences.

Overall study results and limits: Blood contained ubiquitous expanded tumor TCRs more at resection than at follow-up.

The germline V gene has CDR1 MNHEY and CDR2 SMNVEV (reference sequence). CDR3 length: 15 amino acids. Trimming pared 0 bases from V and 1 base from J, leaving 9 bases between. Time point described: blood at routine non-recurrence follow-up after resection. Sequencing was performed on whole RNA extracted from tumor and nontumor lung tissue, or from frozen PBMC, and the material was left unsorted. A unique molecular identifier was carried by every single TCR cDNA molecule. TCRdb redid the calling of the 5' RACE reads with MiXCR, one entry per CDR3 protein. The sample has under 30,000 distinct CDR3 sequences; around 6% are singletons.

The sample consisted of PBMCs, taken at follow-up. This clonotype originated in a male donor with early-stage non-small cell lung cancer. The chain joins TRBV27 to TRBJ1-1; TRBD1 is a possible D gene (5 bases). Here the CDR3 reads CASSLSGLQNTEAFF. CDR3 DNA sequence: TGTGCCAGCAGTTTATCGGGACTCCAGAACACTGAAGCTTTCTTT.